The sequence of this T cell receptor beta chain was determined in a study of T cells in women clearing cervical HPV infection. On the study more broadly: Women with histologically confirmed HPV16-related CIN3 or worse, 2 with invasive cancer, served as cases. Case blood was drawn when the lesion was first found; control blood after infection became undetectable.

The study, taken as a whole, reports: A classifier using richness and V gene abundances reached an AUC of roughly 0.8.

The assay was immunoSEQ multiplex PCR, and TCRdb's table has in-frame clones only and misses some. In all, the sample yields tens of thousands of clones. All participants had a single incident cervical HPV16 infection, and prevalent HPV16 infections were excluded. Notes on this clone: Its antigen is unknown. The read comes to an end 3 residues before the CDR3 does, leaving the germline J gene to fill in the end.

This CDR3 region has 15 residues. V was clipped by 5 bases and J by 5 bases; unmatched bases: 7. The germline V gene encodes CDR1 SNHLY and CDR2 FYNNEI. The chain links TRBV2 to TRBJ2-5; TRBD2 agrees at 11 bases. The receptor comes from a woman between 18 and 70 years old with a cervical HPV16 infection that either progressed to CIN3+ or cleared (not recorded which). Sequencing was done on a sample of blood buffy coat. The CDR3 loop is CASSLLAGGPETQYF. The CDR3 DNA, read in part, is TGTGCCAGCAGTCTCTTAGCGGGGGGGCCTGAGACC.